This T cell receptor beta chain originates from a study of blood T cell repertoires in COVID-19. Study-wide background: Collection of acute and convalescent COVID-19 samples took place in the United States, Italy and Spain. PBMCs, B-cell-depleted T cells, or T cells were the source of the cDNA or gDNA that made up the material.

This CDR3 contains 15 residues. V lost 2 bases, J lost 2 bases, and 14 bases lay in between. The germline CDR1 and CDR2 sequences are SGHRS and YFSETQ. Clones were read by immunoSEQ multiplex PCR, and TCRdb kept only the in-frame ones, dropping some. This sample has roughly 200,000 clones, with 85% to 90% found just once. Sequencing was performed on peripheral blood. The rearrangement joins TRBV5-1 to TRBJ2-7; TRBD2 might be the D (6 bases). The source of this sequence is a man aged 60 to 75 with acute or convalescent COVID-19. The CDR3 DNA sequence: TGCGCCAGCAGCTTCGGGTTAGCGGTCCCCTACGAGCAGTACTTC. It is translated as CASSFGLAVPYEQYF.